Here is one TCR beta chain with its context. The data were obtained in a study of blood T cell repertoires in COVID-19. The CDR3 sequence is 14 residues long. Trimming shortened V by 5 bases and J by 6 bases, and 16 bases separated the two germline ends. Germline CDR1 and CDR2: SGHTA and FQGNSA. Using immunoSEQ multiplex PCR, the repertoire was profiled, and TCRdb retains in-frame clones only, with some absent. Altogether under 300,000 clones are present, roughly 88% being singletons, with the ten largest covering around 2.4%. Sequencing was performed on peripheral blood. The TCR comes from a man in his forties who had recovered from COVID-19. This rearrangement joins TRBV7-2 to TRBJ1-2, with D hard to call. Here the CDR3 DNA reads TGTGCCAGCAGCCCTGGCCCGAATCGGGATGGCTACACCTTC. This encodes CASSPGPNRDGYTF.